The 22 T cell receptor beta chains below all came from one sample that was sequenced in a study of CD8 T cells in Susac syndrome. The RNA input was about 0.45 to 1 ug, and it was reverse transcribed with random hexamers. TCRdb analysed the immunoSEQ multiplex PCR reads with MiXCR anew, one entry per CDR3 protein. The sample lists 150,000 or so distinct CDR3 sequences, 94% occurring once. The source material was CD8+ T cells from PBMCs. The origin of the receptors is a human donor with multiple sclerosis.

The CDR3 sequence is CASSLERNQPQHF. CDR3 DNA sequence: TGTGCCAGCAGCTTAGAAAGGAATCAGCCCCAGCATTTT. J is TRBJ1-5 and V is TRBV13, with D unclear. CDR3 length equals 13 residues. The ends were cut back, 1 base at V and 4 bases at J, with 5 bases in the middle. Germline loops: CDR1 PRHDT, CDR2 FYEKMQ (reference sequence).

The genes are TRBV6-6 and TRBJ1-1; TRBD1 might be the D (5 bases). The CDR3 is made up of 14 amino acids. The V and J ends lost 7 bases and 2 bases respectively, with 14 bases between them. Germline CDR1 is MNHNY and CDR2 is SVGAGI (reference sequence). The CDR3 bases are TGTGCCAGCACCCTGGGACGGTCTAACACTGAAGCTTTCTTT. This codes for CASTLGRSNTEAFF.

This clonotype was counted once. V gene TRBV29-1 combines with J gene TRBJ2-4; D uncertain. The CDR3 runs to 12 residues. V lost 4 bases and J lost 5, with 9 bases in between. Germline V gene sequence: CDR1 SQVTM, CDR2 ANQGSEA. The CDR3 DNA sequence: TGCAGCGTTGTAGGTGGGGAAAACATTCAGTACTTC. This gives the protein CSVVGGENIQYF.

The rearrangement links TRBV7-2 to TRBJ2-1, with D tentatively TRBD2 (5 bases). CDR3 size: 15 residues. Germline loops: CDR1 SGHTA, CDR2 FQGNSA. Deletions cut 4 bases from V and 2 bases from J, with 12 bases between. The chain's CDR3 is CASSSGYPPYNEQFF. In nucleotides, the CDR3 is TGTGCCAGCAGCTCGGGGTACCCCCCCTACAATGAGCAGTTCTTC.

The chain combines TRBV7-9 with TRBJ2-3; possibly TRBD1 or TRBD2 for D (5 bases each). Germline-derived CDR1 and CDR2 are SEHNR and FQNEAQ (reference sequence). This CDR3 has 14 residues. V gave up 1 base and J gave up 9 bases, with 14 bases separating them. The CDR3 nucleotides read TGTGCCAGCAGCTTAGGGGGGAAGCCTCAGACGCAGTATTTT. The encoded protein is CASSLGGKPQTQYF. The full variable domain, completed using reference TRBV7-9 and TRBJ2-3, is DTGVSQNPRHKITKRGQNVTFRCDPISEHNRLYWYRQTLGQGPEFLTYFQNEAQLEKSRLLSDRFSAERPKGSFSTLEIQRTEQGDSAMYLCASSLGGKPQTQYFGPGTRLTVL.

The J gene is TRBJ2-7, the V gene TRBV6-1; perhaps TRBD1 as D (6 bases). V dropped 7 bases and J dropped 2 bases, with 15 bases sitting between them. Germline loops: CDR1 MNHNS, CDR2 SASEGT. The CDR3 covers 14 residues. Here the CDR3 DNA reads TGTGCCAGCAACCCGGACAGTTTTCCCTACGAGCAGTACTTC. This gives the protein CASNPDSFPYEQYF.

The V call is TRBV20-1, the J call TRBJ1-1; D not resolved. This CDR3 is 14 amino acids long. V lost 7 bases to trimming and J lost 1 base, with 16 bases between them. CDR1 DFQATT and CDR2 SNEGSKA come from the germline V gene (reference sequence). The CDR3 sequence: CSVSSDAPNTEAFF. The CDR3 nucleotides are TGCAGTGTTAGCTCCGATGCGCCGAACACTGAAGCTTTCTTT.

The chain carries TRBV6-6 and TRBJ2-1, with D possibly matching TRBD1 (6 bases). The CDR3 is 11 amino acids. The V and J ends lost 4 bases and 10 bases respectively, with 8 bases between them. Germline CDR1 reads MNHNY; CDR2 reads SVGAGI (reference sequence). In nucleotides, the CDR3 is TGTGCCAGCAGTTCTACAGGGGAGCAGTTCTTC. Its translation: CASSSTGEQFF.

CDR3 coding DNA: TGTGCCAGCAGTGCCCCAGGGGGAGTCGGGTCTGAAGCTTTCTTT. It codes for CASSAPGGVGSEAFF. The gene calls are TRBV25-1 and TRBJ1-1; TRBD1 matches at 7 bases. The germline V gene has CDR1 MGHDK and CDR2 SYGVNS. V lost 4 bases to trimming and J lost 6 bases; unmatched junction nucleotides: 11. The CDR3 is 15 residues long.

This chain connects TRBV27 to TRBJ2-7, with D tentatively TRBD1 (7 bases). V lost 2 bases and J lost 2, with 13 bases in between. Germline V gene sequence: CDR1 MNHEY, CDR2 SMNVEV (reference sequence). The CDR3 contains 15 residues. The CDR3 DNA reads TGTGCCAGCAGTTTAGCCAGGGGGGTACCCTACGAGCAGTACTTC. Its protein is CASSLARGVPYEQYF.

A single count supports this clonotype. The chain carries TRBV5-4 and TRBJ1-1; D gene ambiguous. V was shortened by 1 base and J by 4 bases, with 5 bases between the two germline ends. The CDR3 has 12 amino acids. Germline V gene data show CDR1 as SGHNT and CDR2 as YYREEE (reference sequence). CDR3 DNA: TGTGCCAGCAGCTTGAAGTCCACTGAAGCTTTCTTT. It specifies CASSLKSTEAFF. The whole variable domain, filled in from reference TRBV5-4 and TRBJ1-1, reads ETGVTQSPTHLIKTRGQQVTLRCSSQSGHNTVSWYQQALGQGPQFIFQYYREEENGRGNFPPRFSGLQFPNYSSELNVNALELDDSALYLCASSLKSTEAFFGQGTRLTVV.

The chain recombines TRBV10-3 with TRBJ1-1; possible D gene TRBD1, 5 bases. Trimming took 6 bases from V and 1 from J, leaving 9 bases between them. The germline V gene encodes CDR1 ENHRY and CDR2 SYGVKD. The CDR3 totals 13 residues. CDR3 sequence: CAIRDQGNTEAFF. The CDR3 nucleotides read TGTGCCATCAGGGACCAGGGGAACACTGAAGCTTTCTTT.

The gene calls are TRBV20-1 and TRBJ1-2; a possible D gene is TRBD1 (5 bases). V was cut by 3 bases and J by 0 bases, with 14 bases left in between. Germline V gene sequence: CDR1 DFQATT, CDR2 SNEGSKA (reference sequence). The CDR3 runs 15 residues. As DNA, the CDR3 is TGCAGTGCTAGCGGGGCAGGAGGAGCTAACTATGGCTACACCTTC. Translated: CSASGAGGANYGYTF.

V usage is TRBV6-2 or TRBV6-3 and J usage is TRBJ1-1; no clear D gene. Trimming shortened V by 4 bases and J by 6 bases, and 12 bases separated the two germline ends. This CDR3 contains 13 residues. CDR1 is MNHEY, CDR2 SVGEGT, per germline. The CDR3 coding sequence is TGTGCCAGCAGTTCCTTCGGAAGACCTGAAGCTTTCTTT. Protein sequence: CASSSFGRPEAFF.

The gene calls are TRBV7-8 and TRBJ2-3; 7 positions agree with TRBD1. This CDR3 is built from 14 residues. The J segment lost 3 bases and the V segment lost 5 bases, leaving 5 bases of the junction unmatched. The V gene's germline CDR1 is SGHVS and CDR2 FQNEAQ. The CDR3 sequence: CASSRDRGTDTQYF. Here the CDR3 DNA reads TGTGCCAGCAGCCGGGACAGAGGAACAGATACGCAGTATTTT.

V is TRBV20-1 and J is TRBJ2-5; D could derive from TRBD1 or TRBD2 (5 bases each). Per the germline V gene, CDR1 is DFQATT and CDR2 is SNEGSKA (reference sequence). Deletions cut 0 bases from V and 3 bases from J, with 14 bases between. The CDR3 has 15 amino acids. In nucleotides, the CDR3 is TGCAGTGCTAGAGAGTCTCCGGGGCCAAAAGAGACCCAGTACTTC. Translating it yields CSARESPGPKETQYF.

V is TRBV7-2 and J is TRBJ2-7; possibly TRBD1 or TRBD2 for D (5 bases each). Germline CDR1 is SGHTA and CDR2 is FQGNSA. The CDR3 is made up of 15 amino acids. V was trimmed by 2 bases and J by 3 bases, leaving 14 bases between them. CDR3 protein: CASSLIGAVRYEQYF. DNA of the CDR3: TGTGCCAGCAGCTTAATCGGGGCAGTTCGCTACGAGCAGTACTTC.

The chain is built from TRBV20-1 and TRBJ2-7; D assignment may be TRBD1 or TRBD2 (5 bases each). Germline V gene lookup returns CDR1 DFQATT and CDR2 SNEGSKA (reference sequence). This CDR3 is 15 amino acids long. V gave up 1 base and J gave up 3 bases, with 16 bases separating them. The CDR3 sequence: CSARGGGSGYYEQYF. The CDR3 DNA reads TGCAGTGCTAGAGGTGGGGGTTCCGGATACTACGAGCAGTACTTC.

The chain employs TRBV12-3 or TRBV12-4 and TRBJ2-2, with D perhaps TRBD2 (6 bases). The CDR3 runs to 16 residues. Trimming stripped 4 bases from V and 6 bases from J, with 18 bases between. Written as DNA, the CDR3 is TGTGCCAGCAGTTCTGCCCCCCCACTAGCTGCCGGGGAGCTGTTTTTT. Its protein is CASSSAPPLAAGELFF.

The rearrangement links TRBV7-8 to TRBJ2-7; 7 bases agree with TRBD2. The trim removed 4 bases at V and 2 bases at J, leaving 2 bases unmatched. Germline V gives CDR1 SGHVS, CDR2 FQNEAQ. There are 13 residues in the CDR3. CDR3 amino acids: CASSSGLTYEQYF. CDR3 nucleotides: TGTGCCAGCAGCTCGGGACTAACCTACGAGCAGTACTTC.

The chain employs TRBV7-2 and TRBJ2-7; D remains ambiguous. V lost 7 bases to trimming and J lost 2 bases, with 15 bases between them. Germline V gene lookup returns CDR1 SGHTA and CDR2 FQGNSA. The CDR3 consists of 14 residues. CDR3: CASTLGTETYEQYF. CDR3 DNA: TGTGCCAGCACCCTTGGAACGGAAACCTACGAGCAGTACTTC.

The CDR3 sequence is CASRDGRSYGYTF. The CDR3 DNA sequence: TGTGCCAGTAGGGACGGAAGATCCTATGGCTACACCTTC. The chain carries TRBV7-9 and TRBJ1-2, with a tentative D call TRBD1 (5 bases). CDR1 SEHNR and CDR2 FQNEAQ come from the germline V gene (reference sequence). The CDR3 covers 13 residues. The V gene lost 9 bases and the J gene lost 4 bases, with 15 bases spanning the gap.